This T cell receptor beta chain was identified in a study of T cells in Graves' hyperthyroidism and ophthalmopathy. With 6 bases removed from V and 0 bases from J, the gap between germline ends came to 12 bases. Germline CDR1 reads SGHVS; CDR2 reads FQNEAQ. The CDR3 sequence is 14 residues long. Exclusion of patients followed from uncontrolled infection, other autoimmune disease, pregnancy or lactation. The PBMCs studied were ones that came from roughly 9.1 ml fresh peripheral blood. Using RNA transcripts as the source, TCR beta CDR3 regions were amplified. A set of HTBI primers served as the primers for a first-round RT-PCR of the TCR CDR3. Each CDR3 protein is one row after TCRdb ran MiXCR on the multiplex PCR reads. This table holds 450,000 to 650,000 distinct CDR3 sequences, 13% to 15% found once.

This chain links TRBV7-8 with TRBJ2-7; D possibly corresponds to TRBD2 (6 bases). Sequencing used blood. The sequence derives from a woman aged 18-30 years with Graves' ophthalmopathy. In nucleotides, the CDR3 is TGTGCCAGCAGAACCCGGACTATCTCCTACGAGCAGTACTTC. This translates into CASRTRTISYEQYF. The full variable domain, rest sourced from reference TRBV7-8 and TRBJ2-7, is GAGVSQSPRYKVAKRGQDVALRCDPISGHVSLFWYQQALGQGPEFLTYFQNEAQLDKSGLPSDRFFAERPEGSVSTLKIQRTQQEDSAVYLCASRTRTISYEQYFGPGTRLTVT.